This T cell receptor beta chain was captured by sequencing in a study of Tregs in tolerant kidney transplant recipients. Some clones are missing from TCRdb's copy, which holds only in-frame ones; the method was immunoSEQ multiplex PCR. The sample has 50,000 or so clones. With regard to this clone: The read stops 3 residues short of the end of the CDR3; the missing end is completed from the germline J gene.

Germline values: CDR1 SGHTA, CDR2 FQGNSA. V shed 2 bases and J 7 bases; nucleotides not matched to a gene: 6. There are 14 residues in the CDR3. V usage is TRBV7-2 and J usage is TRBJ1-1, with 8 bases fitting TRBD1. The origin of this receptor is a human donor who received a combined kidney and bone marrow transplant. The sequencing here drew on CD4+ T cells from blood, taken before the transplant. This CDR3 reads CASSLNRGDGEAFF. CDR3 bases read: TGTGCCAGCAGCTTAAACAGGGGGGACGGTGAA.